The 10 T cell receptor beta chains below all came from one sample that was sequenced in a study of cytomegalovirus exposure and HLA in healthy donors. The PCR had 60 Vbeta and 13 Jbeta primers. TCRdb's table, derived via immunoSEQ multiplex PCR, lists solely in-frame clones and lacks some. The repertoire holds about 120,000 clones, with over 70% as singletons. Sequences were obtained from PBMCs. These receptors came from a young man in good health and CMV-seropositive.

The chain couples TRBV5-5 to TRBJ1-2; D is unclear. V lost 5 bases to trimming and J lost 1 base, with 9 bases between them. The germline V gene encodes CDR1 SGHKS and CDR2 YYEKEE (reference sequence). This CDR3 contains 13 residues. CDR3 in amino acids: CASRDSLNYGYTF. CDR3 in DNA: TGTGCCAGCAGAGACTCCCTTAACTATGGCTACACCTTC.

Written as DNA, the CDR3 is TGTGCCAGCAGCTTAGAGCGGACAGACGAGCAGTACTTC. Translation gives CASSLERTDEQYF. J is TRBJ2-7 and V is TRBV11-3; TRBD1 is a possible D gene (6 bases). The CDR3 covers 13 residues. Trimming removed 0 bases at V and 5 bases at J, with 8 bases between. Per germline, CDR1 SGHNT and CDR2 YENEEA.

This clone was seen more than once but under ten times. The chain recombines TRBV6-4 with TRBJ2-3; TRBD1 is a possible D gene (5 bases). Germline CDR1 reads MRHNA; CDR2 reads SNTAGT. V lost 0 bases, J lost 2 bases, and 9 bases lay in between. The length of the CDR3 is 15 residues. The CDR3 DNA sequence: TGTGCCAGCAGTGACTCGAGCAGGGACACAGATACGCAGTATTTT. Residues: CASSDSSRDTDTQYF.

The chain links TRBV20-1 to TRBJ2-5; no definite D call. Between the trimmed V and J ends, which lost 2 bases and 2 bases, there was a span of 3 bases. Looked up from germline, CDR1 is DFQATT and CDR2 is SNEGSKA (reference sequence). The CDR3 covers 11 residues. CDR3 amino acids: CSARLQETQYF. In nucleotides, the CDR3 is TGCAGTGCTAGACTTCAAGAGACCCAGTACTTC.

The gene calls are TRBV30 and TRBJ2-3; D might be TRBD1 (5 bases). V lost 0 bases, J lost 2 bases, and 9 bases lay in between. CDR1 and CDR2 (germline): GTSNPN, SVGIG (reference sequence). This CDR3 has 14 residues. The CDR3 is CAWSVGRVTDTQYF. For the CDR3, the DNA is TGTGCCTGGAGTGTAGGCAGGGTCACAGATACGCAGTATTTT. The variable domain in full, completed from reference TRBV30 and TRBJ2-3, reads SQTIHQWPATLVQPVGSPLSLECTVEGTSNPNLYWYRQAAGRGLQLLFYSVGIGQISSEVPQNLSASRPQDRQFILSSKKLLLSDSGFYLCAWSVGRVTDTQYFGPGTRLTVL.

This clone was recorded a few times. CDR3 sequence: CASSHPGGSNQPQHF. DNA for the CDR3: TGTGCCAGCAGCCACCCCGGGGGTAGCAATCAGCCCCAGCATTTT. The chain has TRBV14 and TRBJ1-5; tentative D call: TRBD1 (5 bases). V shed 3 bases and J shed 0 bases, with 9 bases lying between them. Germline CDR1 SGHDN, CDR2 FVKESK. The CDR3 contains 15 residues.

CDR3 bases: TGTGCCAGCAGTGAAGCGCGTCAGGGCTCCTACGAGCAGTACTTC. Protein: CASSEARQGSYEQYF. The chain links TRBV2 to TRBJ2-7; D is possibly TRBD1 (5 bases). Per germline, CDR1 SNHLY and CDR2 FYNNEI. CDR3 length equals 15 residues. Deletions cut 0 bases from V and 0 bases from J, with 9 bases between. The complete variable domain, with remaining parts taken from reference TRBV2 and TRBJ2-7, reads EPEVTQTPSHQVTQMGQEVILRCVPISNHLYFYWYRQILGQKVEFLVSFYNNEISEKSEIFDDQFSVERPDGSNFTLKIRSTKLEDSAMYFCASSEARQGSYEQYFGPGTRLTVT.

The chain joins TRBV12-5 to TRBJ1-1; 8 bases are shared with TRBD1. The junction had 7 bases not matched to a gene; V was cut back by 3 bases and J by 7 bases. The CDR3 has 14 amino acids. CDR1 LGHNT and CDR2 FRNRAP come from the germline V gene. The CDR3 spells CASGFSGTGREAFF. The CDR3 coding sequence is TGTGCTAGTGGTTTCTCAGGGACAGGCCGTGAAGCTTTCTTT.

The chain uses TRBV6-1 and TRBJ1-4; D is ambiguous. V was cut by 0 bases and J by 8 bases, with 10 bases left in between. Germline CDR1 reads MNHNS; CDR2 reads SASEGT. CDR3 length: 14 residues. The CDR3 reads CASSEAAGLEKLFF. The CDR3 DNA reads TGTGCCAGCAGTGAAGCTGCGGGTCTAGAAAAACTGTTTTTT.

The chain employs TRBV19 and TRBJ2-1; TRBD1 aligns across 9 bases. Germline CDR1 and CDR2: LNHDA and SQIVND (reference sequence). This CDR3 region has 19 residues. V shed 0 bases and J 4 bases; nucleotides not matched to a gene: 13. The DNA of the CDR3 is TGTGCCAGTAGTATAGAGACAATATCCGGGACAGGGCGATACAATGAGCAGTTCTTC. Translation gives CASSIETISGTGRYNEQFF. The full variable domain, in which reference TRBV19 and TRBJ2-1 provide the parts outside the CDR3, is DGGITQSPKYLFRKEGQNVTLSCEQNLNHDAMYWYRQDPGQGLRLIYYSQIVNDFQKGDIAEGYSVSREKKESFPLTVTSAQKNPTAFYLCASSIETISGTGRYNEQFFGPGTRLTVL.